The present T cell receptor beta chain was sequenced within a study of STAT5B mutations in CD4+ large granular lymphocyte leukemia. Overall study findings and caveats: 8/27 top patient clones versus 2/35 control clones were TRBV06-family. Main leukemic clonotypes were patient-specific, but roughly 25% appeared at low frequency elsewhere. Data were not HLA-matched across samples.

In regard to this clone: Its antigen is not known.

Germline V gene data show CDR1 as LGHNA and CDR2 as YSLEER. This CDR3 is built from 13 residues. The V gene lost 4 bases and the J gene lost 1 base, with 5 bases spanning the gap. Using immunoSEQ multiplex PCR, the repertoire was profiled, and TCRdb retains in-frame clones only, with some absent. The sample yields roughly 34,000 clones, less than 85% seen once. The sequence was collected from a human donor in good health. The chain recombines TRBV4-3 with TRBJ1-5; D is perhaps TRBD1 (5 bases). The sample taken for sequencing was CD4+ T cells from blood buffy coats. For the CDR3, the DNA is TGCGCCAGCAGCCGGGACAGCAATCAGCCCCAGCATTTT. It encodes CASSRDSNQPQHF.